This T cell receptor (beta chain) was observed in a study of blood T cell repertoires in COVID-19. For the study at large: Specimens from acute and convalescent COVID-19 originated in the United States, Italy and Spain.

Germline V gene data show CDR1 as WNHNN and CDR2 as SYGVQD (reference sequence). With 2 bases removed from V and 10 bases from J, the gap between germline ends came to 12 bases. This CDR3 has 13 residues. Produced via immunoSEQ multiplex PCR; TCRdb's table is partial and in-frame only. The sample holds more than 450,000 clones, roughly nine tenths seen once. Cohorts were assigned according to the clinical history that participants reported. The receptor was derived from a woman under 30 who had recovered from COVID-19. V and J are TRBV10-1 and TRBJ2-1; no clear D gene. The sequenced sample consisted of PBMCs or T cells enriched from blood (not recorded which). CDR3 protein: CASSEESLGEQFF. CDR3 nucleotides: TGCGCCAGCAGTGAGGAAAGTCTCGGGGAGCAGTTCTTC.